This TCR beta chain was captured by sequencing in a study of response to subunit inactivated influenza vaccine. TCRdb analysed the RT-PCR reads with MiXCR anew, one entry per CDR3 protein. The sample holds 550,000 to 800,000 distinct CDR3 sequences, approximately 15% seen once. V was clipped by 3 bases and J by 4 bases; unmatched bases: 4. This CDR3 comprises 14 residues. Germline-derived CDR1 and CDR2 are MDHEN and SYDVKM. Points from the study as a whole: Only a handful of new T cells, the authors suggested, are recruited with each seasonal influenza vaccination.

This clonotype was recorded many times. Its antigen is as yet unknown. The specimen comprised PBMCs from blood, sampled roughly 15 days before vaccination. This receptor was identified in a man aged 50 to 59 who received an inactivated influenza vaccine. The chain combines TRBV28 with TRBJ2-7; 9 positions match TRBD2. Here the CDR3 reads CASSLASGVYEQYF. CDR3 bases: TGTGCCAGCAGTTTGGCTAGCGGGGTTTACGAGCAGTACTTC.